One sample yielded the 28 T cell receptor beta chains listed below, sequenced in a study of blood T cell repertoires in COVID-19. The repertoire was sequenced with immunoSEQ multiplex PCR; TCRdb's copy has only in-frame clones and lacks some. The sample carries approximately 75,000 clones, roughly 83% recorded once. Source material: peripheral blood. The receptor set was obtained from a man aged 25-45 years with COVID-19, enrolled during active disease.

The CDR3 bases are TGTGCCAGCAGTTACTCGACGGGAAGAAGCACAGATACGCAGTATTTT. It codes for CASSYSTGRSTDTQYF. The rearrangement links TRBV6-2 or TRBV6-3 to TRBJ2-3, with D possibly TRBD2 on 5 matching bases. Germline V CDR1 and CDR2: MNHEY, SVGEGT. V gave up 0 bases and J gave up 0 bases, with 10 bases separating them. The CDR3 runs 16 residues.

V gene TRBV5-1 combines with J gene TRBJ2-7; weak D call: TRBD2 (6 bases). Trimming cost V 0 bases and J 2 bases, with 12 bases left between them. Germline values: CDR1 SGHRS, CDR2 YFSETQ. The CDR3 has 15 residues. Here the CDR3 DNA reads TGCGCCAGCAGCTTGGTGTCGGGAGCCACCTACGAGCAGTACTTC. It codes for CASSLVSGATYEQYF.

The sample holds a few counts of this clone. This chain links TRBV7-9 with TRBJ2-3; 9 bases are a match to TRBD1. The CDR3 loop spans 14 amino acids. The germline V gene encodes CDR1 SEHNR and CDR2 FQNEAQ (reference sequence). J was trimmed by 4 bases and V by 4 bases; bases with no gene match: 3. As DNA, the CDR3 is TGTGCCAGCAGCTCTACAGGGGGCGCAGATACGCAGTATTTT. It is translated as CASSSTGGADTQYF.

The chain has TRBV11-3 and TRBJ1-1; 9 bases map to TRBD1. This CDR3 has 14 residues. The germline gives CDR1 SGHNT, CDR2 YENEEA. The junction had 5 bases not matched to a gene; V was cut back by 5 bases and J by 4 bases. The CDR3 nucleotides read TGTGCCAGCAGCCAAGGGACAGGGTCCACTGAAGCTTTCTTT. Its translation: CASSQGTGSTEAFF.

The chain employs TRBV5-8 and TRBJ2-3; D unclear. Per germline, CDR1 SGHTS and CDR2 YDEGEE. The length of the CDR3 is 13 residues. Trimming left V 7 bases short and J 4 bases short, with 13 bases between. For the CDR3, the DNA is TGTGCCAGCGGCCATCGGAGCTCAGATACGCAGTATTTT. It translates to CASGHRSSDTQYF.

This clone was seen a few times. V gene TRBV6-5 combines with J gene TRBJ2-3; D remains unclear. The germline V gene has CDR1 MNHEY and CDR2 SVGAGI. This CDR3 is built from 10 residues. Trimming stripped 7 bases from V and 6 bases from J, with 5 bases between. The CDR3 DNA reads TGTGCCAGCACGAGGGATACGCAGTATTTT. Its translation is CASTRDTQYF.

The chain carries TRBV19 and TRBJ1-2; TRBD1 might be the D (6 bases). CDR3 length: 12 amino acids. Trimming shortened V by 4 bases and J by 8 bases, and 11 bases separated the two germline ends. Per the germline V gene, CDR1 is LNHDA and CDR2 is SQIVND (reference sequence). The CDR3 region is CASSTSGVGYTF. The DNA of the CDR3 is TGTGCCAGTAGTACTTCAGGGGTCGGCTACACCTTC.

The chain has TRBV3-1 (or the pseudogene TRBV3-2) and TRBJ2-7; D gene unclear. V lost 0 bases to trimming and J lost 2 bases, with 11 bases between them. The CDR3 extends over 15 amino acids. Germline V gives CDR1 LGHDT, CDR2 YNNKEL (reference sequence). The CDR3 here is CASSQDGGLTYEQYF. The CDR3 DNA is TGTGCCAGCAGCCAAGACGGTGGGCTGACCTACGAGCAGTACTTC.

V and J are TRBV7-3 and TRBJ2-1, with D possibly matching TRBD2 (5 bases). V gave up 0 bases and J gave up 5 bases, with 8 bases separating them. The CDR3 runs 14 residues. The V gene's germline CDR1 is SGHTA and CDR2 FQGTGA. Written as DNA, the CDR3 is TGTGCCAGCAGCTTAACTCGGCGGGACAATGAGCAGTTCTTC. Translation gives CASSLTRRDNEQFF.

There are a few counts of this clone. The chain carries TRBV7-9 and TRBJ2-7, with 7 bases identical to TRBD1. The germline gives CDR1 SEHNR, CDR2 FQNEAQ (reference sequence). This CDR3 region has 16 residues. V trimming: 5 bases; J trimming: 4 bases; junction bases outside the gene matches: 14. As DNA, the CDR3 is TGTGCCAGCAGCCCCCCCTTCAGACAGGGAACTTACGAGCAGTACTTC. Its translation is CASSPPFRQGTYEQYF.

The chain recombines TRBV4-1 with TRBJ2-7; maybe TRBD1 (5 bases). Germline V lookup: CDR1 MGHRA, CDR2 YSYEKL. V was shortened by 9 bases and J by 5 bases, with 11 bases between the two germline ends. The CDR3 covers 11 residues. The CDR3, as DNA: TGCGCCAGTACAGGTCACGACGAGCAGTACTTC. Encoded protein: CASTGHDEQYF.

The V gene is TRBV18, the J gene TRBJ2-1; no reliable D call. The CDR3 sequence is 16 residues long. CDR1 KGHSH and CDR2 LQKENI come from the germline V gene. The V and J ends lost 2 bases and 5 bases respectively, with 16 bases between them. This CDR3 reads CASSPRQQFPDNEQFF. The CDR3, as DNA: TGTGCCAGCTCACCAAGGCAACAGTTCCCCGACAATGAGCAGTTCTTC. The entire variable domain, with the rest obtained from reference TRBV18 and TRBJ2-1, is as follows: NAGVMQNPRHLVRRRGQEARLRCSPMKGHSHVYWYRQLPEEGLKFMVYLQKENIIDESGMPKERFSAEFPKEGPSILRIQQVVRGDSAAYFCASSPRQQFPDNEQFFGPGTRLTVL.

This clone was seen repeatedly, ten times or more. The CDR3 DNA follows: TGTGCCAGTAGTATAGGGGGTAGCGGGAGATTAAATGAGCAGTTCTTC. Translating it yields CASSIGGSGRLNEQFF. This chain joins TRBV19 and TRBJ2-1; TRBD2 aligns across 9 bases. CDR1 is LNHDA and CDR2 is SQIVND in the germline V gene (reference sequence). This CDR3 is built from 16 residues. The junction had 8 bases not matched to a gene; V was cut back by 1 base and J by 7 bases.

CDR3 region: CASGGGPPEAFF. The CDR3 region has the DNA TGTGCCAGCGGGGGGGGGCCCCCCGAAGCTTTCTTT. This chain links TRBV7-9 with TRBJ1-1; tentatively, D is TRBD1 (6 bases). This CDR3 has 12 amino acids. CDR1 and CDR2 from the germline V gene are SEHNR and FQNEAQ (reference sequence). Trimming pared 8 bases from V and 8 bases from J, leaving 15 bases between. Full variable domain (missing parts from reference TRBV7-9 and TRBJ1-1): DTGVSQNPRHKITKRGQNVTFRCDPISEHNRLYWYRQTLGQGPEFLTYFQNEAQLEKSRLLSDRFSAERPKGSFSTLEIQRTEQGDSAMYLCASGGGPPEAFFGQGTRLTVV.

The chain uses TRBV30 and TRBJ1-1; D not certain. This CDR3 is 13 amino acids long. The germline CDR1 and CDR2 sequences are GTSNPN and SVGIG (reference sequence). V gave up 0 bases and J gave up 1 base, with 6 bases separating them. Here the CDR3 reads CAWSVQSNTEAFF. The CDR3 DNA reads TGTGCCTGGAGTGTACAGTCGAACACTGAAGCTTTCTTT.

V gene TRBV7-9 combines with J gene TRBJ1-5; 8 bases agree with TRBD1. J lost 4 bases, V lost 5 bases, and 7 bases had no gene match. This CDR3 is 15 amino acids long. Germline V gives CDR1 SEHNR, CDR2 FQNEAQ (reference sequence). The CDR3 nucleotides read TGTGCCAGCAGCCGAGGACAGGGCCCTAATCAGCCCCAGCATTTT. Translating gives CASSRGQGPNQPQHF.

V usage is TRBV10-3 and J usage is TRBJ1-5; perhaps TRBD1 as D (6 bases). Germline-derived CDR1 and CDR2 are ENHRY and SYGVKD. V lost 8 bases to trimming and J lost 0 bases, with 14 bases between them. The CDR3 spans 15 residues. The CDR3 DNA follows: TGTGCCATCGGGCGGGCGGACAGTAGCAATCAGCCCCAGCATTTT. The encoded protein is CAIGRADSSNQPQHF.

V is TRBV7-2 and J is TRBJ1-1, with 7 bases that match TRBD1. CDR1 is SGHTA, CDR2 FQGNSA, per germline. The ends lost 3 bases at V and 4 bases at J; junction bases unmatched: 5. The CDR3 covers 14 residues. CDR3: CASSFGRGITEAFF. The DNA of the CDR3 is TGTGCCAGCAGCTTCGGCAGGGGGATCACTGAAGCTTTCTTT.

This sequence joins TRBV10-3 and TRBJ2-1, with D possibly matching TRBD2 (5 bases). Trimming took 2 bases from V and 4 from J, leaving 9 bases between them. The CDR3 contains 14 residues. Germline CDR1 and CDR2: ENHRY and SYGVKD. CDR3 region: CAISEALVYNEQFF. In DNA form, the CDR3 reads TGTGCCATCAGTGAGGCACTAGTTTACAATGAGCAGTTCTTC.

This chain connects TRBV10-3 to TRBJ2-7; 10 bases line up with TRBD2. CDR1 is ENHRY, CDR2 SYGVKD, per germline. This CDR3 has 13 residues. The junction had 6 bases not matched to a gene; V was cut back by 8 bases and J by 5 bases. CDR3 nucleotides: TGTGCCATCCGTTGGACTAGCGGTAACGAGCAGTACTTC. It is translated as CAIRWTSGNEQYF.

This clone was found once. The genes are TRBV6-5 and TRBJ1-2; no definite D call. Germline lookup yields CDR1 MNHEY and CDR2 SVGAGI. The CDR3 consists of 16 residues. V was trimmed by 2 bases and J by 4 bases, leaving 17 bases between them. CDR3 sequence: CASSYGQAARVYGYTF. In DNA form, the CDR3 reads TGTGCCAGCAGTTACGGCCAGGCCGCGAGAGTCTATGGCTACACCTTC.

J is TRBJ2-7 and V is TRBV7-8; 8 bases align to TRBD2. Looked up from germline, CDR1 is SGHVS and CDR2 is FQNEAQ. Trimming removed 1 base from V and 0 bases from J; junction bases left unmatched: 23. The CDR3 covers 22 residues. The CDR3 coding sequence is TGTGCCAGCAGCTTAGTTGGAGTTAGGGGCGGGAGGCCGCGGTCGAGCTCCTACGAGCAGTACTTC. Protein product: CASSLVGVRGGRPRSSSYEQYF.

This clone is a singleton in its sample. This rearrangement joins TRBV9 to TRBJ2-5; the D gene is possibly TRBD2 (6 bases). The CDR3 totals 16 residues. Germline CDR1 SGDLS, CDR2 YYNGEE. V dropped 1 base and J dropped 5 bases, with 18 bases sitting between them. The CDR3: CASSVFGWPSEETQYF. The CDR3 nucleotides read TGTGCCAGCAGCGTATTCGGTTGGCCTAGCGAGGAGACCCAGTACTTC.

This clone showed up just a few times. J is TRBJ1-2 and V is TRBV2; D gene uncertain. The ends were cut back, 0 bases at V and 4 bases at J, with 12 bases in the middle. This CDR3 contains 15 residues. Germline V lookup: CDR1 SNHLY, CDR2 FYNNEI. The CDR3 coding sequence is TGTGCCAGCAGTGAAGCGCTTCCCGGGTCCTATGGCTACACCTTC. Translation: CASSEALPGSYGYTF.

This clone has just a few counts. The chain is built from TRBV24-1 and TRBJ1-5; 8 nucleotides line up with TRBD1. V trimming: 2 bases; J trimming: 1 base; junction bases outside the gene matches: 6. This CDR3 is 17 amino acids long. The germline CDR1 and CDR2 sequences are KGHDR and SFDVKD. The DNA of the CDR3 is TGTGCCACCAGTGATTCCCAGGACAGGGCAAGCAATCAGCCCCAGCATTTT. Protein: CATSDSQDRASNQPQHF.

The chain links TRBV10-3 to TRBJ2-1; perhaps TRBD1 as D (5 bases). Germline V CDR1 and CDR2: ENHRY, SYGVKD. The CDR3 covers 13 residues. Trimming removed 3 bases from V and 4 bases from J, with 7 bases in between. CDR3 region: CAISEGHYNEQFF. The CDR3 region has the DNA TGTGCCATCAGTGAAGGACATTACAATGAGCAGTTCTTC.

This clone was counted once. One end of the junction fails to match germline, which may point to a read error. The J gene is TRBJ2-3, the V gene TRBV7-7; 11 positions match TRBD2. Germline CDR1 SSHAT, CDR2 FNYEAQ (reference sequence). This CDR3 has 16 residues. DNA of the CDR3: TGTGCTAGCAGCGCAACTAGCGGGGGAAGCACAGATACGCAGTATTTT. Protein: CASSATSGGSTDTQYF.

This chain links TRBV5-1 with TRBJ1-2; no clear D gene. Germline values: CDR1 SGHRS, CDR2 YFSETQ. Between the trimmed V and J ends, which lost 4 bases and 2 bases, there was a span of 12 bases. CDR3 length equals 14 residues. This chain's CDR3 is CASSPSPGNYGYTF. CDR3 bases: TGCGCCAGCAGCCCTTCCCCGGGAAACTATGGCTACACCTTC.